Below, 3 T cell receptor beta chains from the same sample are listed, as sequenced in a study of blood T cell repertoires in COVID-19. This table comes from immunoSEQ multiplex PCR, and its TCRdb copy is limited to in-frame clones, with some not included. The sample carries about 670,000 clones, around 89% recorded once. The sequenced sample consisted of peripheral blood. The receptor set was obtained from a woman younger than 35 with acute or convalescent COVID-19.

CDR3 protein: CASSDRTGGDYGYTF. CDR3 DNA sequence: TGTGCCAGCAGCGACCGGACAGGGGGGGACTATGGCTACACCTTC. This sequence joins TRBV9 and TRBJ1-2; TRBD1 aligns across 10 bases. This CDR3 has 15 residues. V lost 3 bases, J lost 3 bases, and 5 bases stayed unmatched. In germline, CDR1 is SGDLS, CDR2 YYNGEE.

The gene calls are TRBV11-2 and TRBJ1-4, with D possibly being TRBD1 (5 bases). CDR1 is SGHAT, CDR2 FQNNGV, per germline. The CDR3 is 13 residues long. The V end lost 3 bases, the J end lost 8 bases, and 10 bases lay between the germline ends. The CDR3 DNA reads TGTGCCAGCAGCTTTGTGGGGGGGGAAAAACTGTTTTTT. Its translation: CASSFVGGEKLFF.

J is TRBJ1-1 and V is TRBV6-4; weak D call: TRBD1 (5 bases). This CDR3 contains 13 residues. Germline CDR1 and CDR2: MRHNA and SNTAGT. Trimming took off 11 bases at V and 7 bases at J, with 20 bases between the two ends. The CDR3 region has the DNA TGTGCCCGCCTTGGCAGGGTTAAATTTGAAGCTTTCTTT. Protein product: CARLGRVKFEAFF.